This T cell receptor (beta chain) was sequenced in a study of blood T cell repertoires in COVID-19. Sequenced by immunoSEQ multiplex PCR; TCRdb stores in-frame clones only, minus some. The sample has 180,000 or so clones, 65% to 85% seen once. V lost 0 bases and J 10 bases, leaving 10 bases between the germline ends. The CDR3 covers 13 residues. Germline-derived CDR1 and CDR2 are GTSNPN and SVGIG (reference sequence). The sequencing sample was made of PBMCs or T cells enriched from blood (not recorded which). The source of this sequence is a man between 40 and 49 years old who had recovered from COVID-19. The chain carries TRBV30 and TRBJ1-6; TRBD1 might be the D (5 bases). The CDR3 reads CAWSVSGLSPLHF. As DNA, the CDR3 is TGTGCCTGGAGTGTTTCAGGGCTCTCACCCCTCCACTTT.